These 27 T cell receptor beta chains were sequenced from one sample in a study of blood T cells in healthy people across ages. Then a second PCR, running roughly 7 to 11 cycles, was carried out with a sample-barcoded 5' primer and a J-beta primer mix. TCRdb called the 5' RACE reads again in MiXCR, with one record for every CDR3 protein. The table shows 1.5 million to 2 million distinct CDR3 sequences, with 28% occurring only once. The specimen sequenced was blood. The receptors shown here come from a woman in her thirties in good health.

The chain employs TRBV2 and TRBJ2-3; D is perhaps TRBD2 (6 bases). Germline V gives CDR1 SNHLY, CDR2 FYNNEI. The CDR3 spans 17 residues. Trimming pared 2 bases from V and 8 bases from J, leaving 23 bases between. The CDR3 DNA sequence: TGTGCCAGCAGTGAAAAGGGCCGCGGGGCCCGTAGTGGTACGCAGTATTTT. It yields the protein CASSEKGRGARSGTQYF.

In DNA form, the CDR3 reads TGTGCCAGCAGTGAGGGGACGGCGAGCACTGAAGCTTTCTTT. Its protein product is CASSEGTASTEAFF. This chain uses TRBV6-4 with TRBJ1-1, with a weak D call TRBD1 (5 bases). V was shortened by 3 bases and J by 4 bases, with 12 bases between the two germline ends. Per the germline V gene, CDR1 is MRHNA and CDR2 is SNTAGT. The CDR3 runs to 14 residues.

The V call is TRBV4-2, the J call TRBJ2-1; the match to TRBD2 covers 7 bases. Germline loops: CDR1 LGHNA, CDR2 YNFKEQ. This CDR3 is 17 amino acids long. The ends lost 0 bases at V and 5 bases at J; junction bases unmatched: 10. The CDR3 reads CASSQDSGEGHNNEQFF. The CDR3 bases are TGTGCCAGCAGCCAAGACTCGGGGGAGGGCCACAACAATGAGCAGTTCTTC.

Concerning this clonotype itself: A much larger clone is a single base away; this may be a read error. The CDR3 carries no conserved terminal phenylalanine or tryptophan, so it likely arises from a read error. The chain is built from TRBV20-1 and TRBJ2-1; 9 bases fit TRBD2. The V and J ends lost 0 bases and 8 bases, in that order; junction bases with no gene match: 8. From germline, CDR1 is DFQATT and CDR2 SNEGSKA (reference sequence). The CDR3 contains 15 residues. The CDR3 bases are TGCAGTGCTAGAGATCCTAGCGGGAATTGGGATGAGCAGTTCTTA. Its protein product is CSARDPSGNWDEQFL.

The CDR3 loop reads CASSSPGTATYEQYF. CDR3 in DNA: TGTGCCAGCAGTTCCCCCGGGACAGCAACCTACGAGCAGTACTTC. V and J are TRBV6-5 and TRBJ2-7, with 7 bases aligning to TRBD1. The germline V gene has CDR1 MNHEY and CDR2 SVGAGI. V lost 4 bases and J lost 2; bases outside the gene matches: 8. The CDR3 length is 15 residues.

This CDR3 reads CASSSSGGVRGPSDEQFF. The CDR3 nucleotides are TGTGCCAGCAGTTCATCCGGAGGGGTTCGAGGCCCATCGGATGAGCAGTTCTTC. This chain uses TRBV12-3 or TRBV12-4 with TRBJ2-1; TRBD2 is a possible D gene (6 bases). The length of the CDR3 is 18 residues. V was trimmed by 4 bases and J by 8 bases, leaving 27 bases between them.

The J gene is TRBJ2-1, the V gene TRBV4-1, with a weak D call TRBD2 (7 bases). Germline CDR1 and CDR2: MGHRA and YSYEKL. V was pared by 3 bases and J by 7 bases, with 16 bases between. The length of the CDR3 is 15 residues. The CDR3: CASSHRMGGANEQFF. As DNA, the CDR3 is TGCGCCAGCAGCCATAGGATGGGGGGGGCAAATGAGCAGTTCTTC.

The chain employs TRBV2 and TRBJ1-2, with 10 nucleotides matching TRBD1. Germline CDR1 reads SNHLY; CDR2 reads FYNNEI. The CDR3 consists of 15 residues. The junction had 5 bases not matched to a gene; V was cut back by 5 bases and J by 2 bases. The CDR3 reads CASSQTGGGNYGYTF. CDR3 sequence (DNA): TGTGCCAGCAGTCAGACAGGGGGCGGAAACTATGGCTACACCTTC.

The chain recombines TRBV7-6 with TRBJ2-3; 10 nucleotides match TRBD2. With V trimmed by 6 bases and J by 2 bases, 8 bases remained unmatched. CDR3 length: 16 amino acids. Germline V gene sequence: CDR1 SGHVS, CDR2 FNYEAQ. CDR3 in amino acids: CASSSGTSAITDTQYF. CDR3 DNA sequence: TGTGCCAGCAGTTCCGGGACTAGCGCGATCACAGATACGCAGTATTTT.

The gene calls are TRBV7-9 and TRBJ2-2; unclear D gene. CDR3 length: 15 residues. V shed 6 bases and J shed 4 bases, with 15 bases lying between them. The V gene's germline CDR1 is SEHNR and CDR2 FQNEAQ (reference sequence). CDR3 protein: CASSSRSGGTGELFF. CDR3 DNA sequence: TGTGCCAGCAGTTCTCGGTCGGGTGGCACCGGGGAGCTGTTTTTT. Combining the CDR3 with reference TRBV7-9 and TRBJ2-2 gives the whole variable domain DTGVSQNPRHKITKRGQNVTFRCDPISEHNRLYWYRQTLGQGPEFLTYFQNEAQLEKSRLLSDRFSAERPKGSFSTLEIQRTEQGDSAMYLCASSSRSGGTGELFFGEGSRLTVL.

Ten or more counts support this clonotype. Written as DNA, the CDR3 is TGCGCCAGCAGGAGAGGGACGGATGGGTCTGATACGCAGTATTTT. This translates into CASRRGTDGSDTQYF. The chain links TRBV5-1 to TRBJ2-3; D may be TRBD1 or TRBD2 (5 bases each). Germline V CDR1 and CDR2: SGHRS, YFSETQ. V lost 5 bases to trimming and J lost 6 bases, with 19 bases between them. The length of the CDR3 is 15 residues.

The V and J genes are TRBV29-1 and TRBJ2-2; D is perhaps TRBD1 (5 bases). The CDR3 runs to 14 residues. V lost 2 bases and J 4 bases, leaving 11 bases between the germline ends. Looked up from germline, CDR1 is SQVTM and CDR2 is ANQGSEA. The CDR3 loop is CSVETTQGTGELFF. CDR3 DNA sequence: TGCAGCGTTGAAACTACCCAGGGCACCGGGGAGCTGTTTTTT.

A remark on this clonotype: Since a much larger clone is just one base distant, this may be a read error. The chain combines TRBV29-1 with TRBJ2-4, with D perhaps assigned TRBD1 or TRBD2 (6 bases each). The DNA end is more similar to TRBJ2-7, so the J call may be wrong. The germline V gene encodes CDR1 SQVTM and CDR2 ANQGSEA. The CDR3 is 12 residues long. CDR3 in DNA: TGCAGCGGGGGGGACACAACCCACGAGCAGTACTTC. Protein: CSGGDTTHEQYF.

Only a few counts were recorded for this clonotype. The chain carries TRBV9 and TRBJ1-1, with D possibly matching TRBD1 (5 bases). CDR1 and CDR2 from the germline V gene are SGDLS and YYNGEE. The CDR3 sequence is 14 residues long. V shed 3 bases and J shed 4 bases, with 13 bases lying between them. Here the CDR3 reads CASSATNGGTEAFF. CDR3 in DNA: TGTGCCAGCAGCGCGACCAACGGGGGCACTGAAGCTTTCTTT.

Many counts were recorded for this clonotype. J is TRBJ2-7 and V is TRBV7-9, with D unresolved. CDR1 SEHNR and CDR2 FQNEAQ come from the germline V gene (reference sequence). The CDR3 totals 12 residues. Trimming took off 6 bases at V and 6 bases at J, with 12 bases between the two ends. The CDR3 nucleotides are TGTGCCAGCAGGTCGTATGGGGTCGAGCAGTACTTC. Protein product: CASRSYGVEQYF.

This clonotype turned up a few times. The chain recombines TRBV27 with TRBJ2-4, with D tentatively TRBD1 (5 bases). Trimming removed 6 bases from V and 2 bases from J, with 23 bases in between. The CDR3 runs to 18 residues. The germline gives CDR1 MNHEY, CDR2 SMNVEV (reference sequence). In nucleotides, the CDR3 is TGTGCCAGCAGCCGACATGCTACAGGTTCCAGCTCCAAAAACATTCAGTACTTC. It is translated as CASSRHATGSSSKNIQYF.

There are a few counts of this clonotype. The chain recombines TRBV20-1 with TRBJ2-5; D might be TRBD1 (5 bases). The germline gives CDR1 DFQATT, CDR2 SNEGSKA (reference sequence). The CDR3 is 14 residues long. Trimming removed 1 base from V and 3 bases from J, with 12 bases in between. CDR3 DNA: TGCAGTGCTAGAGCCAGGGCCCCCAAAGAGACCCAGTACTTC. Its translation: CSARARAPKETQYF.

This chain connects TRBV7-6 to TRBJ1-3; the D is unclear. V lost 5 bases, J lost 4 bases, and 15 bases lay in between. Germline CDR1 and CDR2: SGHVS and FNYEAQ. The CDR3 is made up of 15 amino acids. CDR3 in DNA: TGTGCCAGCAGCCCTACAACAGTTTCCGGAAACACCATATATTTT. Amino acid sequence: CASSPTTVSGNTIYF. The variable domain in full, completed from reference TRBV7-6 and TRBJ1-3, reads GAGVSQSPRYKVTKRGQDVALRCDPISGHVSLYWYRQALGQGPEFLTYFNYEAQQDKSGLPNDRFSAERPEGSISTLTIQRTEQRDSAMYRCASSPTTVSGNTIYFGEGSWLTVV.

The CDR3 protein is CATSRDPGQGVGQFF. CDR3 nucleotides: TGTGCCACCAGCAGGGACCCGGGACAGGGGGTTGGTCAGTTCTTC. The V call is TRBV15, the J call TRBJ2-1, with 11 bases aligning to TRBD1. V dropped 3 bases and J dropped 13; count of bases not matched to a gene: 11. The CDR3 is 15 amino acids. Germline lookup yields CDR1 LNHNV and CDR2 YYDKDF (reference sequence).

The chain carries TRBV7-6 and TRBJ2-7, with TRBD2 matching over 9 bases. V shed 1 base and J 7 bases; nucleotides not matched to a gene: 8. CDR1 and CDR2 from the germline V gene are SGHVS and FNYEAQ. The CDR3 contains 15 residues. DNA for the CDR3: TGTGCCAGCAGCTTAGAGTCTAGCGGGGCGACTGAGCAGTACTTC. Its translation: CASSLESSGATEQYF. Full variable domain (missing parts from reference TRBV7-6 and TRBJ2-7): GAGVSQSPRYKVTKRGQDVALRCDPISGHVSLYWYRQALGQGPEFLTYFNYEAQQDKSGLPNDRFSAERPEGSISTLTIQRTEQRDSAMYRCASSLESSGATEQYFGPGTRLTVT.

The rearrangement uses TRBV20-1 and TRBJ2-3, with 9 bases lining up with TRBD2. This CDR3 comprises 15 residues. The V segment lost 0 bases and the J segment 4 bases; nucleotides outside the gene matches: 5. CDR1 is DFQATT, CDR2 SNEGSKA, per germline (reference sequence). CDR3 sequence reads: CSARERAGGSDTQYF. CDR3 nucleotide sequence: TGCAGTGCTAGAGAAAGGGCGGGAGGGTCAGATACGCAGTATTTT.

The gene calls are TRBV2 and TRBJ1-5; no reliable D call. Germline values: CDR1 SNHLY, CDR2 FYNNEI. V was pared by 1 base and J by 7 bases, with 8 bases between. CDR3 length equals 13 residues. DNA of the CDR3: TGTGCCAGCAGTGAAGAGGTTCGACAGCCCCAGCATTTT. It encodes CASSEEVRQPQHF.

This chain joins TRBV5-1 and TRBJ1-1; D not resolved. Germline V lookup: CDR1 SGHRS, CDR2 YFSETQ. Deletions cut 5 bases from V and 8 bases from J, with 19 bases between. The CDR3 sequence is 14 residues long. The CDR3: CASRPGRALGEAFF. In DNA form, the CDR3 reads TGCGCCAGCAGGCCTGGTCGAGCCTTAGGGGAAGCTTTCTTT.

The CDR3 is CASSLDESDYGYTF. The DNA of the CDR3 is TGCGCCAGCAGCTTAGATGAGTCGGACTATGGCTACACCTTC. The chain uses TRBV5-1 and TRBJ1-2; D gene uncertain. CDR3 size: 14 residues. Germline CDR1 is SGHRS and CDR2 is YFSETQ. Deletions cut 2 bases from V and 3 bases from J, with 11 bases between.

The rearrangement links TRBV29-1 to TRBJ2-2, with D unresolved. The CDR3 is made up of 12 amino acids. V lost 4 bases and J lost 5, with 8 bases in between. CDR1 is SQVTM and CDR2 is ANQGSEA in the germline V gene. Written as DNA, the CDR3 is TGCAGCGTTGCAGCGAGGACCGGGGAGCTGTTTTTT. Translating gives CSVAARTGELFF.

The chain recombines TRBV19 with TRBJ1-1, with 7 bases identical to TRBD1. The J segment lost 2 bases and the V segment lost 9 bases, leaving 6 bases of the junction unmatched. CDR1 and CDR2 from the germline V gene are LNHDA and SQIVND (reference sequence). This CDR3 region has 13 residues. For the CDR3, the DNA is TGTGCCAGCAGACACAGGGGTAACACTGAAGCTTTCTTT. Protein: CASRHRGNTEAFF.

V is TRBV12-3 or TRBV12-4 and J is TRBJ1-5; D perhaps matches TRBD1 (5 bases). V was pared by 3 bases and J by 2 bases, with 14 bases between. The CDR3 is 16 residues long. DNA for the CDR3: TGTGCCAGCAGTTTTAAGGGGAGGAATGGCAATCAGCCCCAGCATTTT. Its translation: CASSFKGRNGNQPQHF.